This T cell receptor beta chain originates from a study of T cell responses to AZD1222 COVID-19 vaccine. The CDR3 is 14 amino acids. Trimming stripped 3 bases from V and 1 base from J, with 9 bases between. Germline assignment: CDR1 LNHDA and CDR2 SQIVND (reference sequence). Analyses pooled second doses at about 4 or about 12 weeks. Using immunoSEQ multiplex PCR, the repertoire was profiled, and TCRdb retains in-frame clones only, with some absent. This sample has fewer than 150,000 clones, with around nine tenths found just once. Source: peripheral blood, taken 28 days after the second AZD1222 dose. The sequence came from an adult who received the AZD1222 COVID-19 vaccine. The chain recombines TRBV19 with TRBJ1-1, with D hard to call. This CDR3 is CASSIIDSNTEAFF. CDR3 nucleotide sequence: TGTGCCAGTAGTATTATCGACTCGAACACTGAAGCTTTCTTT.